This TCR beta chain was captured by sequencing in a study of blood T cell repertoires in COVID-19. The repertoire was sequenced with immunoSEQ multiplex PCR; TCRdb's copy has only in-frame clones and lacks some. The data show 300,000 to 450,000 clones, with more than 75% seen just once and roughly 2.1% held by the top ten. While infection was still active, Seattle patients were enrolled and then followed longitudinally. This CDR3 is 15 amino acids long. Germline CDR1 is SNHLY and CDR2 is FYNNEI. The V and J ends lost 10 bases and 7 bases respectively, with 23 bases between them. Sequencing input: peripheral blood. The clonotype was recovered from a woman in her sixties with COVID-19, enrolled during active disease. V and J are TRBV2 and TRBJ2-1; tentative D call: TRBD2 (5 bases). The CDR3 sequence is CATTPVDLRENEQFF. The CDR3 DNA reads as TGTGCCACTACCCCCGTGGACCTAAGGGAGAATGAGCAGTTCTTC.